Listed here are 14 T cell receptor beta chains from one sample, sequenced in a study of spatial heterogeneity in lung cancer. TCRdb analysed the 5' RACE reads with MiXCR anew, one entry per CDR3 protein. The table records about 82,000 distinct CDR3 sequences, around 12% of them present only once. Indicated time point: sample taken at primary tumor resection. Sequencing was performed on whole RNA extracted from tumor and nontumor lung tissue, or from frozen PBMC, and the material was left unsorted. Sequences were derived from PBMCs, sampled at surgery. These receptors were obtained from a male donor with early-stage non-small cell lung cancer.

This clonotype was counted ten times or more. The rearrangement links TRBV9 to TRBJ2-7; TRBD1 might be the D (6 bases). The germline gives CDR1 SGDLS, CDR2 YYNGEE. This CDR3 has 14 residues. The germline V and J ends were trimmed by 0 bases and 6 bases, with 13 bases remaining between them. The CDR3 nucleotides are TGTGCCAGCAGCGTAGGGGGGCAAGGGATCGAGCAGTACTTC. This encodes CASSVGGQGIEQYF.

This clonotype was seen only a few times. The CDR3 DNA reads TGTGCCAGTAGTATGACTAGCGGCCGCCCAAATGAGCAGTTCTTC. Its translation is CASSMTSGRPNEQFF. The chain joins TRBV19 to TRBJ2-1; 9 bases line up with TRBD2. The germline V gene has CDR1 LNHDA and CDR2 SQIVND (reference sequence). V shed 3 bases, J shed 7 bases, and the junction held 7 bases outside the gene matches. This CDR3 contains 15 residues.

In this sample, this clonotype turned up many times. The J gene is TRBJ2-2, the V gene TRBV7-9; D remains ambiguous. CDR3 length equals 12 residues. Germline loops: CDR1 SEHNR, CDR2 FQNEAQ (reference sequence). V gave up 5 bases and J gave up 6 bases, with 7 bases separating them. The CDR3 sequence: CASSPHPGELFF. In DNA form, the CDR3 reads TGTGCCAGCAGCCCGCATCCCGGGGAGCTGTTTTTT.

This clonotype is classed as medium-sized. The chain links TRBV29-1 to TRBJ1-5; D might be TRBD1 (6 bases). Germline values: CDR1 SQVTM, CDR2 ANQGSEA. The CDR3 has 14 amino acids. V was trimmed by 7 bases and J by 2 bases, leaving 15 bases between them. Written as DNA, the CDR3 is TGCAGCGCCTCGACAGGACTCGGCAATCAGCCCCAGCATTTT. Encoded protein: CSASTGLGNQPQHF.

This chain joins TRBV11-2 and TRBJ1-2; a weak D match, TRBD1 (6 bases). Germline V gene lookup returns CDR1 SGHAT and CDR2 FQNNGV. The V and J ends lost 1 base and 5 bases respectively, with 14 bases between them. The CDR3 sequence is 15 residues long. The CDR3 loop reads CASSLGATGGYGYTF. In DNA form, the CDR3 reads TGTGCCAGCAGCTTAGGTGCGACAGGAGGATATGGCTACACCTTC.

In its sample, this clonotype was seen many times. V and J are TRBV29-1 and TRBJ1-1; the D gene is possibly TRBD1 (5 bases). Germline loops: CDR1 SQVTM, CDR2 ANQGSEA. This CDR3 contains 16 residues. V lost 4 bases, J lost 0 bases, and 18 bases lay in between. CDR3 amino acids: CSVVGVGGGMNTEAFF. The CDR3 nucleotides read TGCAGCGTTGTGGGGGTGGGTGGGGGTATGAACACTGAAGCTTTCTTT. The full variable domain, in which reference TRBV29-1 and TRBJ1-1 provide the parts outside the CDR3, is SAVISQKPSRDICQRGTSLTIQCQVDSQVTMMFWYRQQPGQSLTLIATANQGSEATYESGFVIDKFPISRPNLTFSTLTVSNMSPEDSSIYLCSVVGVGGGMNTEAFFGQGTRLTVV.

This clonotype was detected many times. J is TRBJ1-1 and V is TRBV2; TRBD1 matches 8 bases. V dropped 3 bases and J dropped 4; count of bases not matched to a gene: 1. The CDR3 has 13 residues. Looked up from germline, CDR1 is SNHLY and CDR2 is FYNNEI. The CDR3 DNA sequence: TGTGCCAGCAGTGAGGACAGGGTCACTGAAGCTTTCTTT. This sequence encodes CASSEDRVTEAFF. Based on the CDR3 plus reference TRBV2 and TRBJ1-1, the full variable domain is EPEVTQTPSHQVTQMGQEVILRCVPISNHLYFYWYRQILGQKVEFLVSFYNNEISEKSEIFDDQFSVERPDGSNFTLKIRSTKLEDSAMYFCASSEDRVTEAFFGQGTRLTVV.

This clonotype was seen a few times. V gene TRBV5-1 combines with J gene TRBJ2-7, with 7 bases fitting TRBD1. V lost 4 bases to trimming and J lost 0 bases; unmatched junction nucleotides: 4. Germline-derived CDR1 and CDR2 are SGHRS and YFSETQ. CDR3 length equals 14 residues. CDR3 bases: TGCGCCAGCAGCCGTGGGGACAGCTCCTACGAGCAGTACTTC. This translates into CASSRGDSSYEQYF.

The table lists this clonotype with a few counts. The J gene is TRBJ1-1, the V gene TRBV19; 8 nucleotides match TRBD1. Per germline, CDR1 LNHDA and CDR2 SQIVND (reference sequence). V was pared by 2 bases and J by 4 bases, with 6 bases of the junction left unmatched. The CDR3 is 15 amino acids. CDR3 sequence reads: CASSIMGQASTEAFF. DNA of the CDR3: TGTGCCAGTAGTATAATGGGACAGGCGAGCACTGAAGCTTTCTTT.

The chain links TRBV29-1 to TRBJ2-5, with TRBD1 as a possible D gene (5 bases). The CDR3 spans 12 residues. V was pared by 2 bases and J by 5 bases, with 9 bases between. Germline V gene lookup returns CDR1 SQVTM and CDR2 ANQGSEA. The CDR3 nucleotides are TGCAGCGTTGAAACAGGAAGTGAGACCCAGTACTTC. This translates into CSVETGSETQYF.

A few counts support this clonotype. The chain links TRBV2 to TRBJ2-2; D might be TRBD2 (6 bases). CDR3 length: 15 amino acids. The V gene's germline CDR1 is SNHLY and CDR2 FYNNEI. The germline V and J ends were trimmed by 8 bases and 5 bases, with 18 bases remaining between them. In DNA form, the CDR3 reads TGTGCCAGCCTCCGGGGGAATGAAGAAACCGGGGAGCTGTTTTTT. Amino acid sequence: CASLRGNEETGELFF. The full variable domain, with the rest looked up from reference TRBV2 and TRBJ2-2, is EPEVTQTPSHQVTQMGQEVILRCVPISNHLYFYWYRQILGQKVEFLVSFYNNEISEKSEIFDDQFSVERPDGSNFTLKIRSTKLEDSAMYFCASLRGNEETGELFFGEGSRLTVL.

This chain links TRBV11-1 with TRBJ2-1, with 14 bases aligning to TRBD2. This CDR3 has 17 residues. The junction had 4 bases not matched to a gene; V was cut back by 0 bases and J by 6 bases. Germline V lookup: CDR1 SGHAT, CDR2 FQDESV (reference sequence). Here the CDR3 DNA reads TGTGCCAGCAGCTTAGCGCTGACTAGCGGGAGGGCCAATGAGCAGTTCTTC. Residues: CASSLALTSGRANEQFF.

This clonotype occurred many times. V and J are TRBV28 and TRBJ2-1; the D gene is possibly TRBD2 (6 bases). CDR1 and CDR2 from the germline V gene are MDHEN and SYDVKM. The V end was cut by 3 bases, the J end by 6 bases, with 15 bases between. This CDR3 is 15 amino acids long. In DNA, the CDR3 is TGTGCCAGCAGTTTTTGGAGGGAATCGGGCAATGAGCAGTTCTTC. Translating gives CASSFWRESGNEQFF.

V gene TRBV15 combines with J gene TRBJ2-6; D remains unclear. The V end was cut by 4 bases, the J end by 2 bases, with 15 bases between. Germline CDR1 LNHNV, CDR2 YYDKDF (reference sequence). There are 17 residues in the CDR3. CDR3 amino acids: CATSNGWGGPGANVLTF. In DNA form, the CDR3 reads TGTGCCACCAGCAACGGGTGGGGTGGGCCTGGGGCCAACGTCCTGACTTTC.